This T cell receptor (beta chain) was observed in a study of T cells in localized non-small cell lung cancer. Notes on the study in general: One tumor region alone was sequenced, and heterogeneity therefore remains possible.

Assay: immunoSEQ multiplex PCR; the TCRdb copy retains only in-frame clones and omits some. The table includes approximately 31,000 clones, approximately 72% detected once. As to this clone: What it binds is unknown.

The receptor was derived from an older male donor with stage II squamous cell lung carcinoma. This specimen consisted of peripheral blood, obtained before any cancer treatment.

In nucleotides, the CDR3 is TGTGCCAGCAGTTACGGACAGGACCAAGAGACCCAGTACTTC. Translated: CASSYGQDQETQYF. This chain uses TRBV2 with TRBJ2-5; 7 nucleotides align to TRBD1. This CDR3 has 14 residues. Germline trimming cut 5 bases from V and 0 bases from J; bases unmatched to any gene: 3. Germline CDR1 reads SNHLY; CDR2 reads FYNNEI.